These 8 T cell receptor beta chains were all obtained from the same sample, sequenced in a study of blood T cell repertoires in COVID-19. Clones were read by immunoSEQ multiplex PCR, and TCRdb kept only the in-frame ones, dropping some. The table has around 190,000 clones, roughly four fifths seen once. Sequencing was done on a sample of peripheral blood. These receptors came from a woman between 50 and 59 years old with acute or convalescent COVID-19.

The chain recombines TRBV5-4 with TRBJ1-4, with D uncertain. In germline, CDR1 is SGHNT, CDR2 YYREEE (reference sequence). The CDR3 has 14 residues. Trimming stripped 2 bases from V and 2 bases from J, with 7 bases between. The CDR3 bases are TGTGCCAGCAGCTTCCGGTCGACTAATGAAAAACTGTTTTTT. Residues: CASSFRSTNEKLFF.

The chain joins TRBV27 to TRBJ2-2; tentatively, D is TRBD2 (5 bases). Trimming shortened V by 8 bases and J by 1 base, and 14 bases separated the two germline ends. Per germline, CDR1 MNHEY and CDR2 SMNVEV (reference sequence). The CDR3 sequence is 15 residues long. This CDR3 is CASLRTSLNTGELFF. Here the CDR3 DNA reads TGTGCCAGCCTTAGGACTTCTCTGAACACCGGGGAGCTGTTTTTT.

J is TRBJ2-1 and V is TRBV2, with 9 bases identical to TRBD2. J lost 10 bases, V lost 3 bases, and 7 bases had no gene match. The CDR3 has 14 residues. Per germline, CDR1 SNHLY and CDR2 FYNNEI. CDR3 sequence: CASSDGGRAREQFF. The CDR3 nucleotides read TGTGCCAGCAGTGATGGCGGGAGGGCCCGGGAGCAGTTCTTC.

The chain couples TRBV3-1 (or the pseudogene TRBV3-2) to TRBJ1-6, with 9 bases aligning to TRBD1. The CDR3 consists of 16 residues. V trimming: 4 bases; J trimming: 4 bases; junction bases outside the gene matches: 5. Per the germline V gene, CDR1 is LGHDT and CDR2 is YNNKEL (reference sequence). CDR3 sequence (DNA): TGTGCCAGCAGCCCCGGACAGGGGATTTATAATTCACCCCTCCACTTT. It yields the protein CASSPGQGIYNSPLHF.

J is TRBJ1-5 and V is TRBV28, with TRBD1 matching over 8 bases. V lost 4 bases to trimming and J lost 0 bases; unmatched junction nucleotides: 8. This CDR3 contains 17 residues. Per germline, CDR1 MDHEN and CDR2 SYDVKM. The chain's CDR3 is CASSSEQGGYSNQPQHF. CDR3 bases: TGTGCCAGCAGTTCCGAACAGGGGGGTTATAGCAATCAGCCCCAGCATTTT.

About this clone itself: An end of the junction does not agree with germline; a read error may underlie this. The V and J genes are TRBV2 and TRBJ2-7; 7 nucleotides align to TRBD1. CDR3 length: 16 amino acids. Germline V gives CDR1 SNHLY, CDR2 FYNNEI. The CDR3 DNA follows: TGTGCCGGCAGTGTAACCAGGACAGGCAAGACCTACGAGCAGTACTTC. Translation gives CAGSVTRTGKTYEQYF.

The rearrangement uses TRBV24-1 and TRBJ2-2; 16 positions agree with TRBD2. Germline trimming cut 3 bases from V and 7 bases from J; bases unmatched to any gene: 7. Germline CDR1 reads KGHDR; CDR2 reads SFDVKD. The CDR3 is made up of 18 amino acids. CDR3 coding DNA: TGTGCCACCAGTGATCCGGGACTAGCGGGAGGGCGCTTCGGGGAGCTGTTTTTT. Protein: CATSDPGLAGGRFGELFF.

V is TRBV5-1 and J is TRBJ2-7; the match to TRBD1 covers 7 bases. The CDR3 has 15 residues. J was trimmed by 0 bases and V by 4 bases; bases with no gene match: 7. Germline loops: CDR1 SGHRS, CDR2 YFSETQ. The CDR3 region has the DNA TGCGCCAGCAGCCGGGCAGGGGGTAGCTCCTACGAGCAGTACTTC. Translating gives CASSRAGGSSYEQYF.